Only a few counts were recorded for the clone carrying this TCR beta chain. The antigen remains unidentified. The data originate from a study of glioma-infiltrating T cells. General study points: Above-expected tissue-blood divergence occurred in all gliomas, most in low-grade ones. Very few CDR3 sequences were shared between tissue and blood.

Using RNA template, CDR3s of TCR alpha and beta were amplified with iRepertoire arm-PCR. Input was 100-400 ng of tissue mRNA or PBMC total RNA. In TCRdb, the multiplex PCR reads were re-called with MiXCR into one record per CDR3 protein. Here the sample spans under 200,000 distinct CDR3 sequences, around 40% being singletons. The CDR3 is 12 amino acids. Germline CDR1 is MDHEN and CDR2 is SYDVKM. V lost 10 bases, J lost 13 bases, and 20 bases lay in between. The chain links TRBV28 to TRBJ2-1; D is unresolved. Sequenced: glioma tissue, nonneoplastic brain tissue, or PBMCs (not recorded which). The sequence derives from a human donor with low-grade glioma or glioblastoma, undergoing nonglioma brain surgery, or in good health (not recorded which). For the CDR3, the DNA is TGTGCCACCCTACACCCAAAGGGTGATCAGTTCTTC. Protein sequence: CATLHPKGDQFF.